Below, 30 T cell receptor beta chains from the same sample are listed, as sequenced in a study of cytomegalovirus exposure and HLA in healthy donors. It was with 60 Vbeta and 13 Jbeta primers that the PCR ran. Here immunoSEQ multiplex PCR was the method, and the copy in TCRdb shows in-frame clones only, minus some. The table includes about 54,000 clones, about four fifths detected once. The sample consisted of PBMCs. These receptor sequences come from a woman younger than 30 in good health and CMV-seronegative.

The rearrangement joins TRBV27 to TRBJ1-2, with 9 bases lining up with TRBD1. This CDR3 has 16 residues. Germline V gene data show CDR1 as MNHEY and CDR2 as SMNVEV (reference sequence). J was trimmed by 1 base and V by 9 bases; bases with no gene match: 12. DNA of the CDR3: TGTGCCAGGGGGGGGGACAGGGCAATGATTAACTATGGCTACACCTTC. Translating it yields CARGGDRAMINYGYTF.

The CDR3 is CASRLHSTGELFF. CDR3 sequence (DNA): TGTGCAAGTCGCTTGCACTCCACCGGGGAGCTGTTTTTT. This chain joins TRBV12-2 and TRBJ2-2; the D call in the table, TRBD2, was not verified against the DNA. TRBV12-2 is given as a pseudogene. The length of the CDR3 is 13 residues.

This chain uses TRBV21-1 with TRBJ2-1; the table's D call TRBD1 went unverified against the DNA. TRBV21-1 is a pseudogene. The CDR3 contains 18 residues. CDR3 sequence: CASSNWVRGTGSYNEQFF. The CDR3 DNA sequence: TGTGCCAGCAGCAATTGGGTTAGAGGGACAGGGTCATACAATGAGCAGTTCTTC.

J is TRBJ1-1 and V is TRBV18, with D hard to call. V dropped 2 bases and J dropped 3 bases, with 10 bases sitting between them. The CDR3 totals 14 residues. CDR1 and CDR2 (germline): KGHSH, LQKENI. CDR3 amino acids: CASSPEGKYTEAFF. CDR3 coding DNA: TGTGCCAGCTCACCAGAGGGCAAATACACTGAAGCTTTCTTT.

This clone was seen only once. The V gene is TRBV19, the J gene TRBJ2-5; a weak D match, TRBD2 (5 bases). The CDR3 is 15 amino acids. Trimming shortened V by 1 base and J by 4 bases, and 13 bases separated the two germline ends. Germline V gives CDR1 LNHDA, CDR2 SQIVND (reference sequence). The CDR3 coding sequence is TGTGCCAGTAGTATAGGTGGTACGGGAAGAGAGACCCAGTACTTC. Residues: CASSIGGTGRETQYF.

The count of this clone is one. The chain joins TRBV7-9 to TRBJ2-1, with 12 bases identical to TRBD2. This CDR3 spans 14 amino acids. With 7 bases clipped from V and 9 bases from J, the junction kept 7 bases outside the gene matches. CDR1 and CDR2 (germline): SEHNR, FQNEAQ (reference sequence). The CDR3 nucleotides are TGTGCCAGCACCCTAGCGGGAGGGGGTGGTGAGCAGTTCTTC. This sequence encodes CASTLAGGGGEQFF.

CDR3 loop: CASSLQGQAPLHF. The DNA of the CDR3 is TGTGCCAGCAGTTTGCAGGGTCAGGCACCCCTCCACTTT. The gene calls are TRBV27 and TRBJ1-6; D might be TRBD1 (5 bases). Germline V gene lookup returns CDR1 MNHEY and CDR2 SMNVEV (reference sequence). Trimming removed 3 bases at V and 11 bases at J, with 11 bases between. The CDR3 is 13 amino acids.

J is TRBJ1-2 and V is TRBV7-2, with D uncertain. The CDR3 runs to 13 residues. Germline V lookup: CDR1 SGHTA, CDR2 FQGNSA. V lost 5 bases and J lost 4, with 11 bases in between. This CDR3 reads CASSPGRRYGYTF. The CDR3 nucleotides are TGTGCCAGCAGCCCAGGCAGACGCTATGGCTACACCTTC.

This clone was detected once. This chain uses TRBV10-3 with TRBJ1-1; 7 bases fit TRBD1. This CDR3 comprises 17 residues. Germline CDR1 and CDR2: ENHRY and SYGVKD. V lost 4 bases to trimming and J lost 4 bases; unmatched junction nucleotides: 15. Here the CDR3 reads CAISALWARGVITEAFF. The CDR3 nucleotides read TGTGCCATCAGTGCCCTCTGGGCCAGGGGGGTAATCACTGAAGCTTTCTTT.

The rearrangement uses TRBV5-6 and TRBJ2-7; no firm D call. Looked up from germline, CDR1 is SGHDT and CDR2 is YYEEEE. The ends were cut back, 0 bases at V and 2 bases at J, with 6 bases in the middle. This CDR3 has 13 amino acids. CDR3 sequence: CASSLAQTYEQYF. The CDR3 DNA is TGTGCCAGCAGCTTGGCCCAGACCTACGAGCAGTACTTC.

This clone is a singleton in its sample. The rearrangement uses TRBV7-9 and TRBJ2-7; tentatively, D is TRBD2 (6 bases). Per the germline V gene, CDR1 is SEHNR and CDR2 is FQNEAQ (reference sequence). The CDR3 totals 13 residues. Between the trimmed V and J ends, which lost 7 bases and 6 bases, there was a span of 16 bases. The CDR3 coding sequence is TGTGCCAGCACCATCTTAGCGGCTGGCGAGCAGTACTTC. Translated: CASTILAAGEQYF.

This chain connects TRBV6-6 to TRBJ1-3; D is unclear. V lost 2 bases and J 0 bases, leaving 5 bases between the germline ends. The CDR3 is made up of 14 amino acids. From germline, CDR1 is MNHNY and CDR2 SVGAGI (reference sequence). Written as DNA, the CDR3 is TGTGCCAGCAGTTACGGCAGCTCTGGAAACACCATATATTTT. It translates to CASSYGSSGNTIYF.

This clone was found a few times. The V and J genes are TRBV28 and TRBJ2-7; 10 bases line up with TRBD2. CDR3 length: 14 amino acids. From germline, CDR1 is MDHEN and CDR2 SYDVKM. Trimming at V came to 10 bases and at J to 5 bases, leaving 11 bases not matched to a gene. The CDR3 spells CATLASGSIDEQYF. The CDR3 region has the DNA TGTGCCACTTTGGCTAGCGGGAGTATCGACGAGCAGTACTTC.

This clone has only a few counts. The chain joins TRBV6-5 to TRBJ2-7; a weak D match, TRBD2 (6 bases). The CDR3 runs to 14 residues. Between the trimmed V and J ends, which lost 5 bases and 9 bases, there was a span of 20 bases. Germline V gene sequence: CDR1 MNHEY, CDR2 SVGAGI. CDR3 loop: CASSPPGAGRGQYF. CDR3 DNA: TGTGCCAGCAGTCCTCCGGGCGCAGGGCGGGGGCAGTACTTC.

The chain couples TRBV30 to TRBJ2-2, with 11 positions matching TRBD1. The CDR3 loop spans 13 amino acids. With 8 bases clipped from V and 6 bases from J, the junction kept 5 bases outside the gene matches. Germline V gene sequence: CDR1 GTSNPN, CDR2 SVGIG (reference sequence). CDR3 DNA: TGTGCCGGCCGGGACAGGGGGTCCGGGGAGCTGTTTTTT. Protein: CAGRDRGSGELFF.

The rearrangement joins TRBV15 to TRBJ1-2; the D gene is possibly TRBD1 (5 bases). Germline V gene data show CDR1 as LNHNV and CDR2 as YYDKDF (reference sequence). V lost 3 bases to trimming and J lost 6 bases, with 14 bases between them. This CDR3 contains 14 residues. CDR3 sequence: CATSSRETRDGYTF. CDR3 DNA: TGTGCCACCAGCAGCCGGGAGACCAGGGATGGCTACACCTTC.

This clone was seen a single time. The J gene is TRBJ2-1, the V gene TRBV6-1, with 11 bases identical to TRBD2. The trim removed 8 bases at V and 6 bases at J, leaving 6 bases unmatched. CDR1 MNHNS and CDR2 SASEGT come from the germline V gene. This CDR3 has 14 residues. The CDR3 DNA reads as TGTGCCAGCCAAACTAGCGGGGGCCGCAATGAGCAGTTCTTC. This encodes CASQTSGGRNEQFF.

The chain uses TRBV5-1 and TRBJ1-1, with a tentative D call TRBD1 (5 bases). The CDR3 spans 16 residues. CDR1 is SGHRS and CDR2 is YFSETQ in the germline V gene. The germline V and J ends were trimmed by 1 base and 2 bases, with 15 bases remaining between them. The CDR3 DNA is TGCGCCAGCAGCTTGTGGGGGGAGGTTACAAACACTGAAGCTTTCTTT. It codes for CASSLWGEVTNTEAFF.

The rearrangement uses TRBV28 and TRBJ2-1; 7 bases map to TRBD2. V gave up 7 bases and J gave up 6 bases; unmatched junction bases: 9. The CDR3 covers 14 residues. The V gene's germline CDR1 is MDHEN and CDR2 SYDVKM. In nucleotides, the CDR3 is TGTGCCAGCACCGCGGGAGTGAGGGCCAATGAGCAGTTCTTC. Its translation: CASTAGVRANEQFF.

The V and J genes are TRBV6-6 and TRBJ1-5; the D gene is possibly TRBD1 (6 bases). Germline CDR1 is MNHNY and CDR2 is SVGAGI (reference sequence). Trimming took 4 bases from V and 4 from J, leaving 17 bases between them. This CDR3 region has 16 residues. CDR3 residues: CASSSPPGQENQPQHF. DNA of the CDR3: TGTGCCAGCAGTTCGCCACCGGGACAAGAAAATCAGCCCCAGCATTTT.

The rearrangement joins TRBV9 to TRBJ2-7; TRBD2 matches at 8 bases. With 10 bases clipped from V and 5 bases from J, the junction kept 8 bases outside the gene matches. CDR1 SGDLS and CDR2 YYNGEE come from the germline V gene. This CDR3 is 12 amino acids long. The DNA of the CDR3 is TGTGCCGCTCGGGAGGGGGGCCACGAGCAGTACTTC. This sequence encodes CAAREGGHEQYF.

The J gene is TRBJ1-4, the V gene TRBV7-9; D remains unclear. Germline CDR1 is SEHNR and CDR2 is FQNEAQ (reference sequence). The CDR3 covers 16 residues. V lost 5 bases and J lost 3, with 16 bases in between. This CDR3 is CASSPSRAIANEKLFF. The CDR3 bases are TGTGCCAGCAGCCCCTCGAGGGCGATTGCTAATGAAAAACTGTTTTTT.

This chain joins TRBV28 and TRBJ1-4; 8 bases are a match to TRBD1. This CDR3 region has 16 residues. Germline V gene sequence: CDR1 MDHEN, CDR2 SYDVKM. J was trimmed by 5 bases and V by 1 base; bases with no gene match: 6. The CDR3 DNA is TGTGCCAGCAGTTTATCCGGGACAGGCTCGAATGAAAAACTGTTTTTT. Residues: CASSLSGTGSNEKLFF.

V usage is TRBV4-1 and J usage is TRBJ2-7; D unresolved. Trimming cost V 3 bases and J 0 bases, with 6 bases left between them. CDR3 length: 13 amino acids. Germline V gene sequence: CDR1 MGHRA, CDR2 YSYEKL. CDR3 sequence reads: CASSQATSYEQYF. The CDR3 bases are TGCGCCAGCAGCCAGGCCACCTCCTACGAGCAGTACTTC.

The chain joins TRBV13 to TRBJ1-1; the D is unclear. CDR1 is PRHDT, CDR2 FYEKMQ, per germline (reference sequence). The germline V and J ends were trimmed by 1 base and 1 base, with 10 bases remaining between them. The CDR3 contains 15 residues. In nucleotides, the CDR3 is TGTGCCAGCAGCTTAGAAGGCAGGTCGAACACTGAAGCTTTCTTT. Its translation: CASSLEGRSNTEAFF.

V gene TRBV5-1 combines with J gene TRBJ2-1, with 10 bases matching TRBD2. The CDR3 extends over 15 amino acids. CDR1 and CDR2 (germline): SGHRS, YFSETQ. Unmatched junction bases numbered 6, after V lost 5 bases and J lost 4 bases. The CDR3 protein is CASRPGTSDYNEQFF. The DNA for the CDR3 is TGCGCCAGCAGACCCGGGACTAGCGATTACAATGAGCAGTTCTTC.

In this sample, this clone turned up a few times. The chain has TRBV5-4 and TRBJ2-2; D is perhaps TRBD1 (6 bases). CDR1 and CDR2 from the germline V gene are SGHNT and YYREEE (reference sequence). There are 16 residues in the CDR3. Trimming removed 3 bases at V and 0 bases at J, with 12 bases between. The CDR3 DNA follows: TGTGCCAGCAGCTCCCTAGGGGGAGCGAACACCGGGGAGCTGTTTTTT. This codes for CASSSLGGANTGELFF.

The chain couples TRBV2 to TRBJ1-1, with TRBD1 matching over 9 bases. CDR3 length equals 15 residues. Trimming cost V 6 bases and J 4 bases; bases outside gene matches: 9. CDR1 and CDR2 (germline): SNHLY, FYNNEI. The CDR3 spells CASRQQGAESTEAFF. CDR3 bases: TGTGCCAGCAGGCAACAGGGGGCGGAAAGCACTGAAGCTTTCTTT.

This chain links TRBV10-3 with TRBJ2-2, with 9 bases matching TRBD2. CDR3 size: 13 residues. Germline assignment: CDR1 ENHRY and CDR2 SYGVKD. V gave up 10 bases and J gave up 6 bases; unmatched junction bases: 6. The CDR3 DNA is TGTGCCAGTAGCGGGAGTGAGGCCGGGGAGCTGTTTTTT. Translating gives CASSGSEAGELFF.

CDR3 sequence (DNA): TGCGCCAGCAGCTGGAGGGCAGGGAAAGGAAGCACTGAAGCTTTCTTT. Translating it yields CASSWRAGKGSTEAFF. The V and J genes are TRBV5-1 and TRBJ1-1; perhaps TRBD1 as D (5 bases). CDR1 and CDR2 (germline): SGHRS, YFSETQ. The ends were cut back, 3 bases at V and 4 bases at J, with 19 bases in the middle. The length of the CDR3 is 16 residues.